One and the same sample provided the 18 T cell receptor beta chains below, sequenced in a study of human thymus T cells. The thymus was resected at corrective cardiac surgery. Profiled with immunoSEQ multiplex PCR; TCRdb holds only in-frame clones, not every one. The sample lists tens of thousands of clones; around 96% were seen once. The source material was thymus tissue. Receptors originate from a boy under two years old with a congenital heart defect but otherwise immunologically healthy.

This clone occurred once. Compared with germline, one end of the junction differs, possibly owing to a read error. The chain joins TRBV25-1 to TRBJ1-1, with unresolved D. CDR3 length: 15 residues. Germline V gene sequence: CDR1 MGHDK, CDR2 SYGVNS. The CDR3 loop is CASRELSDGPSRAFF. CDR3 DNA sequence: TGTGCCAGCAGGGAATTAAGCGACGGCCCGAGTAGAGCTTTCTTT.

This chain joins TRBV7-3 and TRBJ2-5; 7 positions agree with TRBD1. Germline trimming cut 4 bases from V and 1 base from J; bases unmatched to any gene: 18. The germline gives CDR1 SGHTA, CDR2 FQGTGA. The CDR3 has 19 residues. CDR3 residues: CASSSGRQGEVWGQETQYF. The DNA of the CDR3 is TGTGCCAGCAGCTCCGGTAGACAGGGAGAAGTTTGGGGCCAAGAGACCCAGTACTTC.

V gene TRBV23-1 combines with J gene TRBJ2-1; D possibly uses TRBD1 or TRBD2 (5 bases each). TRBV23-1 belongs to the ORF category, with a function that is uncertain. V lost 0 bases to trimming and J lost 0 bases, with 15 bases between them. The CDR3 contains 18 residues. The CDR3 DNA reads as TGCGCCAGCAGTCAATCGAGAGGGCTCAGGGTCTCCTACAATGAGCAGTTCTTC. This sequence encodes CASSQSRGLRVSYNEQFF.

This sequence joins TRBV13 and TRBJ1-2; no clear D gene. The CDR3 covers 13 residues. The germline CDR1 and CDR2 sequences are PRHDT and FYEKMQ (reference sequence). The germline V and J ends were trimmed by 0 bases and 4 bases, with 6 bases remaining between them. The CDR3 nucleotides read TGTGCCAGCAGCTTAGGACAGACCTATGGCTACACCTTC. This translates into CASSLGQTYGYTF.

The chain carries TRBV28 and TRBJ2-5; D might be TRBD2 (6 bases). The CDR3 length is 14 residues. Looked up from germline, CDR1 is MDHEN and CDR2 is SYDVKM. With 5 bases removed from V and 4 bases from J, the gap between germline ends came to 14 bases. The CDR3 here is CASSNRSEGETQYF. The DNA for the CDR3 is TGTGCCAGCAGTAATAGGTCGGAGGGAGAGACCCAGTACTTC.

The CDR3 loop reads CASSTQGTGAFF. In nucleotides, the CDR3 is TGTGCCAGCAGCACACAGGGGACGGGGGCTTTCTTT. The chain uses TRBV6-1 and TRBJ1-1; TRBD1 agrees at 7 bases. Germline CDR1 and CDR2: MNHNS and SASEGT. With 6 bases clipped from V and 11 bases from J, the junction kept 9 bases outside the gene matches. The CDR3 spans 12 residues.

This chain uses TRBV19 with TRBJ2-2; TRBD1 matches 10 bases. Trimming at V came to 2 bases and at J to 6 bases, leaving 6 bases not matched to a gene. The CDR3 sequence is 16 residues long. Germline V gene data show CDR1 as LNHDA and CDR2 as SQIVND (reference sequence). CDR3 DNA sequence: TGTGCCAGTAGTATAAGGACAGGGGGGTACCCCGGGGAGCTGTTTTTT. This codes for CASSIRTGGYPGELFF.

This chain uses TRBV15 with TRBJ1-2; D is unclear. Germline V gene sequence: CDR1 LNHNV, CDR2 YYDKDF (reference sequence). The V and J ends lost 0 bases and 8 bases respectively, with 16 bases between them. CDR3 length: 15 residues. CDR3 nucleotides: TGTGCCACCAGCAGAGAGGGGTCCTTTCCCTGGGGCTACACCTTC. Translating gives CATSREGSFPWGYTF.

The CDR3 here is CASGTYNEQFF. The CDR3 DNA is TGTGCTAGTGGCACCTACAATGAGCAGTTCTTC. The V gene is TRBV12-5, the J gene TRBJ2-1; D gene ambiguous. Per the germline V gene, CDR1 is LGHNT and CDR2 is FRNRAP. V was shortened by 6 bases and J by 2 bases, with 2 bases between the two germline ends. The CDR3 totals 11 residues.

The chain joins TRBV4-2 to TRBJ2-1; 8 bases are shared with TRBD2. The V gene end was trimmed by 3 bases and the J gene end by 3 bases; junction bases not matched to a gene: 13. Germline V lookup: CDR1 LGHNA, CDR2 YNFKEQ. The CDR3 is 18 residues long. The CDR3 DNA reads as TGTGCCAGCAGCCACACCCTGCTGGCGGGGGGTATCTACAATGAGCAGTTCTTC. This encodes CASSHTLLAGGIYNEQFF.

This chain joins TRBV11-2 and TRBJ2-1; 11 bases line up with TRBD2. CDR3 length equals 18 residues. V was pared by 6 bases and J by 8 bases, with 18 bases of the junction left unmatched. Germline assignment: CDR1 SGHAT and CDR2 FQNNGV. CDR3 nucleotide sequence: TGTGCCAGCAGTCGAGGGCCCCTAGCGGGAGGAGCTGGCTATGAGCAGTTCTTC. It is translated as CASSRGPLAGGAGYEQFF.

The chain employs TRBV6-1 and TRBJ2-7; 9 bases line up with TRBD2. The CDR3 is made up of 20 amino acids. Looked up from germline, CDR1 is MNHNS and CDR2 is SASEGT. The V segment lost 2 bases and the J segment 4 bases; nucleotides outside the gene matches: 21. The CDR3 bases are TGTGCCAGCAGTGAACCCACGACATATAGCGGGAGTAGAAGGGGTTACGAGCAGTACTTC. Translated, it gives CASSEPTTYSGSRRGYEQYF.

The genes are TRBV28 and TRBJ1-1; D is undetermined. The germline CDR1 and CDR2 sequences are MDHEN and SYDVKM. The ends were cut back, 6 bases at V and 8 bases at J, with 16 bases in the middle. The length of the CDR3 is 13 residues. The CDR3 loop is CASRTERYREAFF. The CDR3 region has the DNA TGTGCCAGCAGAACAGAGAGATATAGAGAAGCTTTCTTT.

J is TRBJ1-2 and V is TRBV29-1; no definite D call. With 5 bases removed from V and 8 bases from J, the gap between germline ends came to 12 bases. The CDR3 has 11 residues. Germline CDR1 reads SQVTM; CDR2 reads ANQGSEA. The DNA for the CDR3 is TGCAGCGTTTTCGGGCTCTGGGGCTACACCTTC. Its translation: CSVFGLWGYTF.

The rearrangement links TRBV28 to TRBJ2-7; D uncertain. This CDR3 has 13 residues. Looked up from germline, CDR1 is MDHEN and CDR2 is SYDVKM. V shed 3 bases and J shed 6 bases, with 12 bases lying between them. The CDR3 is CASSFDPVGEQYF. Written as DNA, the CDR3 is TGTGCCAGCAGTTTCGATCCAGTCGGCGAGCAGTACTTC.

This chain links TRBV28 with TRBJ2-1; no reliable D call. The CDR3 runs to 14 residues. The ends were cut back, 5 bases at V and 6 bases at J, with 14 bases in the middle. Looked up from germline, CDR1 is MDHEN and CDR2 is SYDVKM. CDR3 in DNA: TGTGCCAGCAGTCCCCGCCCCCCCTTCAATGAGCAGTTCTTC. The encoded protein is CASSPRPPFNEQFF. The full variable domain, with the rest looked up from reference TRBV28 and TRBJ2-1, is DVKVTQSSRYLVKRTGEKVFLECVQDMDHENMFWYRQDPGLGLRLIYFSYDVKMKEKGDIPEGYSVSREKKERFSLILESASTNQTSMYLCASSPRPPFNEQFFGPGTRLTVL.

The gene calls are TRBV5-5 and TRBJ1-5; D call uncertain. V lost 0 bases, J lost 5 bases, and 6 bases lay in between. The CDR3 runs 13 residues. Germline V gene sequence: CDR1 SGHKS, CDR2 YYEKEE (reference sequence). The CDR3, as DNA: TGTGCCAGCAGCTTGGTCAAAGATCAGCCCCAGCATTTT. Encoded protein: CASSLVKDQPQHF.

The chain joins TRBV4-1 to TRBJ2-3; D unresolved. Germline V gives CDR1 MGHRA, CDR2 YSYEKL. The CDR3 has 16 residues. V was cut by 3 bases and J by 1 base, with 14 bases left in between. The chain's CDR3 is CASSQGPRLGTDTQYF. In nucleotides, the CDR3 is TGCGCCAGCAGCCAGGGTCCCCGTCTTGGCACAGATACGCAGTATTTT.